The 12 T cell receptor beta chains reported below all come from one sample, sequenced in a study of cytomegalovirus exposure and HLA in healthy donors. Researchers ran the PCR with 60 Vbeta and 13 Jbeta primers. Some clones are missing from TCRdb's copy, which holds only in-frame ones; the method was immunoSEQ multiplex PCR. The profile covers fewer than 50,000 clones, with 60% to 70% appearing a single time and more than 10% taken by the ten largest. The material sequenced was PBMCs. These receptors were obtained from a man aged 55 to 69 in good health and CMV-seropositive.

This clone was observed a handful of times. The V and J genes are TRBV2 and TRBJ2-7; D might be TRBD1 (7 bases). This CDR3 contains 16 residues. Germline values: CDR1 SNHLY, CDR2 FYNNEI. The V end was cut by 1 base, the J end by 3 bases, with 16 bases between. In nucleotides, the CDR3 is TGTGCCAGCAGTGAAGGGCGGGGACAGAGGCTCTACGAGCAGTACTTC. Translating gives CASSEGRGQRLYEQYF.

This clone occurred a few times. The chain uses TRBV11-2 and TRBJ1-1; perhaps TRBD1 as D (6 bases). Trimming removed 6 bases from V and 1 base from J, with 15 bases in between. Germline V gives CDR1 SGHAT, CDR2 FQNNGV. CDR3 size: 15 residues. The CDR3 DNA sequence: TGTGCCAGCAGACCGATCAGGGGAACGAACACTGAAGCTTTCTTT. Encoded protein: CASRPIRGTNTEAFF.

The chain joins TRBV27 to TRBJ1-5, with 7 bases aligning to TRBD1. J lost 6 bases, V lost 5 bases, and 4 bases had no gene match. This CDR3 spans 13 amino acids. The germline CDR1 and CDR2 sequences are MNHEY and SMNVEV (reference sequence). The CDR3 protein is CASSTGVAQPQHF. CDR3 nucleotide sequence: TGTGCCAGCAGTACAGGGGTGGCTCAGCCCCAGCATTTT.

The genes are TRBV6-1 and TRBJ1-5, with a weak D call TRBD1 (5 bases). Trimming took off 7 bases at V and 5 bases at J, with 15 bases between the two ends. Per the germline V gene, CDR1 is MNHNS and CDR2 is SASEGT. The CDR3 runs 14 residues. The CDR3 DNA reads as TGTGCCAGCATTAAACAGGATACTGATCAGCCCCAGCATTTT. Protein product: CASIKQDTDQPQHF.

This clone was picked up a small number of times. This CDR3 is CASKMAGVGETQYF. In DNA, the CDR3 is TGTGCCAGCAAGATGGCGGGAGTGGGAGAGACCCAGTACTTC. The V and J genes are TRBV27 and TRBJ2-5; 7 positions agree with TRBD2. This CDR3 spans 14 amino acids. The V and J ends lost 7 bases and 4 bases, in that order; junction bases with no gene match: 9. Germline loops: CDR1 MNHEY, CDR2 SMNVEV (reference sequence).

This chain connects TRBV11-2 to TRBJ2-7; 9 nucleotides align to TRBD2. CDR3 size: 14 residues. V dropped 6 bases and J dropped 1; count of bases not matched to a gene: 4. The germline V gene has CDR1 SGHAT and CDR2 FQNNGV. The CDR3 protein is CASRTLAGSYEQYF. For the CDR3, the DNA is TGTGCCAGCAGAACCCTAGCGGGGTCCTACGAGCAGTACTTC.

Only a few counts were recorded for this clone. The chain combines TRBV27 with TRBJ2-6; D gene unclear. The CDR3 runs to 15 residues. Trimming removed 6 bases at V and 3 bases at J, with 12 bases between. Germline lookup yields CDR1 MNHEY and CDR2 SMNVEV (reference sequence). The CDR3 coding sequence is TGTGCCAGCAGCACGTCCCGGGTTGGGGCCAACGTCCTGACTTTC. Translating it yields CASSTSRVGANVLTF.

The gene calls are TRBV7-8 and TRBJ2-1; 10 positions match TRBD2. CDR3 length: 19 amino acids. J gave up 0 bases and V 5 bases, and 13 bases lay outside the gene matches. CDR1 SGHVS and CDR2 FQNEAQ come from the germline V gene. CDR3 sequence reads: CASSTSSGSSPSSYNEQFF. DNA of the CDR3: TGTGCCAGCAGCACATCTAGCGGGAGTTCTCCGAGCTCCTACAATGAGCAGTTCTTC.

The CDR3 bases are TGTGCCAGCAGCAGCCCAGCGTCCACAGATACGCAGTATTTT. This gives the protein CASSSPASTDTQYF. The genes are TRBV5-8 and TRBJ2-3; D gene uncertain. The CDR3 is made up of 14 amino acids. V dropped 4 bases and J dropped 2 bases, with 11 bases sitting between them. Germline V lookup: CDR1 SGHTS, CDR2 YDEGEE.

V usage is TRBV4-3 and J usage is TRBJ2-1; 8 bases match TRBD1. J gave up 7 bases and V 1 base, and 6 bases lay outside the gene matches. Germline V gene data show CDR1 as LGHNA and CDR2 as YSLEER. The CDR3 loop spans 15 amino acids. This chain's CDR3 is CASSQGPRQGNEQFF. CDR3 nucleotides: TGCGCCAGCAGCCAAGGACCTAGACAGGGGAATGAGCAGTTCTTC.

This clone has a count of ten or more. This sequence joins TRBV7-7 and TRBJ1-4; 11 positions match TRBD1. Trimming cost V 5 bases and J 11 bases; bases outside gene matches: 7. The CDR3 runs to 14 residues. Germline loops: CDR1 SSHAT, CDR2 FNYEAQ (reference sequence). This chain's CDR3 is CASSKAGTGGKLFF. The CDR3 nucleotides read TGTGCCAGCAGCAAGGCCGGGACAGGGGGGAAACTGTTTTTT.

CDR3: CASSPRLAQETQYF. The DNA of the CDR3 is TGTGCCAGCAGCCCCCGACTAGCCCAAGAGACCCAGTACTTC. V and J are TRBV7-2 and TRBJ2-5; TRBD2 aligns across 7 bases. The V and J ends lost 5 bases and 1 base, in that order; junction bases with no gene match: 4. CDR1 and CDR2 from the germline V gene are SGHTA and FQGNSA. The length of the CDR3 is 14 residues.